This T cell receptor (beta chain) was profiled in a study of T cells after yellow fever vaccination. This clonotype was seen a few times. TCRdb itself ran the 5' RACE reads through MiXCR, one entry per CDR3 protein. The data contain more than 300,000 distinct CDR3 sequences, around 7% of them singletons. V lost 5 bases and J lost 8; bases outside the gene matches: 11. CDR1 is MGHDK, CDR2 SYGVNS, per germline. This CDR3 contains 15 residues. Sequences were derived from PBMCs, sampled approximately 47 days after the first yellow fever vaccination. The receptor was derived from a man younger than 35 who received the YFV17D yellow fever vaccine. The chain joins TRBV25-1 to TRBJ1-4, with 7 bases aligning to TRBD1. The CDR3 bases are TGTGCCAGCAGTTATCCCGCAGGGGGGCCGGAAAAACTGTTTTTT. As protein: CASSYPAGGPEKLFF.